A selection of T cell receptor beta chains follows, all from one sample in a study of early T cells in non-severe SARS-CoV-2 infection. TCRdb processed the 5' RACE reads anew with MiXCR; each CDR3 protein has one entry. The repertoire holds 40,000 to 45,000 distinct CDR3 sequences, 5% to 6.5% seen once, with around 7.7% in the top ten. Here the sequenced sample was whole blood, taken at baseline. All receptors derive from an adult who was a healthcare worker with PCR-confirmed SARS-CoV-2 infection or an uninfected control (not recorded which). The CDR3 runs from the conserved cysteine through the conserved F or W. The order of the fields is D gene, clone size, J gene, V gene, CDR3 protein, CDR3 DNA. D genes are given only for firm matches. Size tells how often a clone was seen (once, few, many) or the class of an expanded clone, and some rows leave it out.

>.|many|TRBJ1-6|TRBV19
CASSILASNYNSPLHF
TGTGCCAGTAGTATCCTCGCGTCGAATTATAATTCACCCCTCCACTTT
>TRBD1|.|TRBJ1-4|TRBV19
CASRDRVNEKLFF
TGTGCCAGCCGGGACAGAGTTAATGAAAAACTGTTTTTT
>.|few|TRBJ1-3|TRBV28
CASSLWQGGNTIYF
TGTGCCAGCAGTTTATGGCAGGGGGGAAACACCATATATTTT
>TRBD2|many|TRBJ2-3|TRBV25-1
CASSTSGDMGTDTQYF
TGTGCCAGCAGTACTAGCGGGGATATGGGCACAGATACGCAGTATTTT
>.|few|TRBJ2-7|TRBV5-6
CASSLAGTHSSYEQYF
TGTGCCAGCAGCTTGGCCGGGACCCATAGCTCCTACGAGCAGTACTTC
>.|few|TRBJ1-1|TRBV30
CASSHNIEAFF
TGTGCCTCCTCTCATAACATTGAAGCTTTCTTT
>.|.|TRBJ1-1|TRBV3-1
CASSQGGTEAFF
TGTGCCAGCAGCCAGGGGGGCACTGAAGCTTTCTTT
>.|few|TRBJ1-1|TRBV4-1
CASSHLGRGQGAEAFF
TGCGCCAGCAGCCATCTGGGCCGGGGCCAGGGTGCTGAAGCTTTCTTT
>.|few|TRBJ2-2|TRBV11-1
CASSLSARELFF
TGTGCCAGCAGTCTTAGTGCTCGGGAGCTGTTTTTT
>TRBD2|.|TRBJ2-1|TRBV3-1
CASSQVRLAGYNEQFF
TGTGCCAGCAGCCAAGTGCGTCTAGCGGGTTACAATGAGCAGTTCTTC
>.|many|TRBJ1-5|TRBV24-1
CATSHRDQPQHF
TGTGCCACCTCACACAGGGATCAGCCCCAGCATTTT
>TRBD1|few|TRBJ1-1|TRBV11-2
CASSVTGTDEAFF
TGTGCCAGCAGCGTAACCGGGACAGATGAAGCTTTCTTT
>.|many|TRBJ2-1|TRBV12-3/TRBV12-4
CASNDNYNEQFF
TGTGCCAGCAACGACAACTACAATGAGCAGTTCTTC
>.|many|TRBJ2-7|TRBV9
CASSVAEADAYGQYF
TGTGCCAGCAGCGTAGCTGAGGCGGATGCCTACGGGCAGTACTTC
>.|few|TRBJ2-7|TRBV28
CASSLSAPVAYEQYF
TGTGCCAGCAGTTTATCGGCACCTGTTGCCTACGAGCAGTACTTC
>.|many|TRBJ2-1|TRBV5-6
CASSLPRMRTYNEQFF
TGTGCCAGCAGCTTGCCCAGGATGAGGACCTACAATGAGCAGTTCTTC
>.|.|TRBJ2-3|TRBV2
CASTAGVVNTQYF
TGTGCCAGCACGGCAGGGGTGGTGAATACGCAGTATTTT
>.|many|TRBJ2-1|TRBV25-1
CASSGRDLSYNEQFF
TGTGCCAGCAGTGGCCGGGATCTTTCCTACAATGAGCAGTTCTTC
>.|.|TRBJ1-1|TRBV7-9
CASSPPGRRAMNTEAFF
TGTGCCAGCAGTCCGCCGGGACGGAGAGCGATGAACACTGAAGCTTTCTTT
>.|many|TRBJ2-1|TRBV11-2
CASSPPVGESYNEQFF
TGTGCCAGCAGCCCCCCGGTGGGGGAGTCCTACAATGAGCAGTTCTTC
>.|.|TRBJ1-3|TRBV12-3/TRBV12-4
CASSSHRSGSGNSIYF
TGTGCCAGCAGTTCACACCGGAGCGGATCTGGAAACTCCATATATTTT
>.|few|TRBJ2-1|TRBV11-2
CASSFSSDTYNEQFF
TGTGCCAGCAGCTTCTCTAGCGACACCTACAATGAGCAGTTCTTC
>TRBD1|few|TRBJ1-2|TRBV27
CASSSGTAYGYTF
TGTGCCAGCAGTTCGGGGACAGCATATGGCTACACCTTC
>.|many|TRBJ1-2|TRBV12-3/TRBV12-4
CASSLGGRGYGYTF
TGTGCCAGCAGTTTAGGGGGCAGGGGCTATGGCTACACCTTC
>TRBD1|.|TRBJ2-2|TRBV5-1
CASSNGQGTNTGELFF
TGCGCCAGCAGCAACGGACAGGGGACGAACACCGGGGAGCTGTTTTTT
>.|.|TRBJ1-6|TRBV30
CAWSPREGLDNSPLHF
TGTGCCTGGAGTCCAAGGGAGGGACTAGATAATTCACCCCTCCACTTT
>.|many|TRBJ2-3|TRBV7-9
CASSLVEKGGDTQYF
TGTGCCAGCAGCTTAGTAGAAAAGGGTGGAGATACGCAGTATTTT
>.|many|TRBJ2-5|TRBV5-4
CASSTLGSQYF
TGTGCCAGCAGCACCCTTGGGAGCCAGTACTTC
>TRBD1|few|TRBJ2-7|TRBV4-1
CASSQERDRDYEQYF
TGCGCCAGCAGCCAAGAAAGGGACAGGGACTACGAGCAGTACTTC
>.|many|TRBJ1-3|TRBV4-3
CASSQDGQAGNTIYF
TGCGCCAGCAGCCAAGATGGCCAGGCAGGAAACACCATATATTTT
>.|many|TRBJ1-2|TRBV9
CASSVQAAQGYTF
TGTGCCAGCAGCGTACAGGCAGCTCAGGGCTACACCTTC
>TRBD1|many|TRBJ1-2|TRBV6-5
CASSQGAQGYTF
TGTGCCAGCAGTCAGGGGGCGCAGGGCTACACCTTC
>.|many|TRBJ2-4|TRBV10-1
CASSESSQLAKNIQYF
TGCGCCAGCAGTGAGTCATCACAACTAGCCAAAAACATTCAGTACTTC
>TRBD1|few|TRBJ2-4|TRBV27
CASSLLTGTGGKNIQYF
TGTGCCAGCAGTTTATTGACCGGGACAGGGGGCAAAAACATTCAGTACTTC
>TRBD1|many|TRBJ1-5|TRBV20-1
CSARASQGDQPQHF
TGCAGTGCTAGAGCGTCTCAGGGGGATCAGCCCCAGCATTTT